This T cell receptor (beta chain) was captured in a study of identical twins. This clonotype has just a few counts. TCRdb processed the 5' RACE reads anew with MiXCR; each CDR3 protein has one entry. The sample consists of hundreds of thousands of distinct CDR3 sequences, 20% to 30% of them appearing once. The CDR3 consists of 12 residues. The V gene's germline CDR1 is SQVTM and CDR2 ANQGSEA. J gave up 6 bases and V 8 bases, and 2 bases lay outside the gene matches. The same sample was also used in a study of T cells expressing NK-cell markers.

This chain uses TRBV29-1 with TRBJ2-1; 12 bases align to TRBD2. Sequencing was performed on CD4+ T cells sorted from blood. This sequence originates from a woman between 18 and 29 years old in good health. The CDR3 spells CSRTSGTNEQFF. CDR3 coding DNA: TGCAGCCGGACTAGCGGGACCAATGAGCAGTTCTTC.